The clone carrying this T cell receptor (beta chain) showed up just a few times. The antigen is unknown. The CDR3 is 15 residues long. The germline V and J ends were trimmed by 2 bases and 1 base, with 10 bases remaining between them. Germline V gene lookup returns CDR1 SGHTA and CDR2 FQGTGA. Specified time point: sample taken at primary tumor resection. The sample originates from a study of spatial heterogeneity in lung cancer. Study details: Matched bulk RNA-seq yielded a T cell module score, and TCR transcript counts in tumor regions correlated strongly with that score. There were, on average, more than ten raw-read appearances for each unique TCR and UMI combination. The study's findings and limits: Tracking of tumor mutation counts was seen in expanded intratumoral alpha and beta TCR counts.

Using its own MiXCR run on the 5' RACE reads, TCRdb lists one record per CDR3 protein. Seen here are some 4,000 distinct CDR3 sequences, roughly 35% observed once, and the top ten hold more than 20%. V is TRBV7-3 and J is TRBJ2-3; a possible D gene is TRBD1 (6 bases). This receptor was taken from a male donor with early-stage non-small cell lung cancer. Specimen: lung tumor tissue, collected at surgery. The DNA of the CDR3 is TGTGCCAGCAGCTTATGGGGGCGGGGCACAGATACGCAGTATTTT. Protein sequence: CASSLWGRGTDTQYF. Supplemented by reference TRBV7-3 and TRBJ2-3, the full variable domain reads GAGVSQTPSNKVTEKGKYVELRCDPISGHTALYWYRQSLGQGPEFLIYFQGTGAADDSGLPNDRFFAVRPEGSVSTLKIQRTERGDSAVYLCASSLWGRGTDTQYFGPGTRLTVL.